One and the same sample provided the 11 T cell receptor beta chains below, sequenced in a study of beta chain features in type 1 diabetes listed by TCRdb under 2018. Library generation was performed with the immunoSEQ multiplex PCR assay. The entire amount of isolated RNA was reverse transcribed using the High Capacity cDNA Reverse Transcription Kit, so the sequenced TCRB transcripts were expressed ones. TCRdb limited this immuneACCESS table to in-frame rearrangements with V and J called. A share of clones is missing; checked studies link under half to unresolved V genes, and the rest is unexplained. The sample has under 300,000 clones on record, roughly 10% of them singletons. The top ten hold 0.017% of the sample. Beyond this particular receptor, the publication reports: In all four CD4+ subsets, TCRB CDR3 length was moderately but significantly shorter in type 1 diabetes patients.

These receptors' antigens are unknown. Sequences were obtained from naive CD4+ T cells from blood. The intended sense of this specimen's cell subset or site label: true naive CD4+ T cells. The receptors were gathered from a young man with type 1 diabetes.

This clone turned up a few times. This chain joins TRBV5-6 and TRBJ2-1; the match to TRBD1 covers 7 bases. Germline loops: CDR1 SGHDT, CDR2 YYEEEE. The CDR3 length is 14 residues. Germline trimming cut 6 bases from V and 0 bases from J; bases unmatched to any gene: 3. The CDR3 here is CASIRGSSYNEQFF. DNA of the CDR3: TGTGCCAGCATCAGGGGGAGCTCCTACAATGAGCAGTTCTTC.

J is TRBJ1-2 and V is TRBV5-1, with TRBD1 matching over 7 bases. CDR3 length: 14 residues. Trimming at V came to 0 bases and at J to 7 bases, leaving 6 bases not matched to a gene. The germline CDR1 and CDR2 sequences are SGHRS and YFSETQ. CDR3 nucleotides: TGCGCCAGCAGCTTGGAGGCAGGGGGGACTGGCTACACCTTC. Protein: CASSLEAGGTGYTF.

The gene calls are TRBV29-1 and TRBJ1-4, with D perhaps TRBD1 (6 bases). Deletions cut 5 bases from V and 0 bases from J, with 10 bases between. This CDR3 spans 14 amino acids. From germline, CDR1 is SQVTM and CDR2 ANQGSEA. The CDR3 coding sequence is TGCAGCGTTCGGGACATAGCAACTAATGAAAAACTGTTTTTT. It yields the protein CSVRDIATNEKLFF.

This chain joins TRBV5-4 and TRBJ2-3; TRBD1 matches at 7 bases. With 0 bases clipped from V and 5 bases from J, the junction kept 3 bases outside the gene matches. The CDR3 has 14 residues. Germline values: CDR1 SGHNT, CDR2 YYREEE (reference sequence). For the CDR3, the DNA is TGTGCCAGCAGCTTGGTAAGGGGGCGAGATACGCAGTATTTT. This codes for CASSLVRGRDTQYF.

This chain uses TRBV19 with TRBJ2-2; the match to TRBD1 covers 7 bases. This CDR3 is built from 14 residues. CDR1 is LNHDA, CDR2 SQIVND, per germline (reference sequence). Trimming took 4 bases from V and 5 from J; bases not matched to a gene: 4. CDR3: CASSTRQGTGELFF. The CDR3 coding sequence is TGTGCCAGTAGTACCCGACAGGGAACCGGGGAGCTGTTTTTT.

This clone came up a few times. The chain uses TRBV7-9 and TRBJ1-6, with 10 bases aligning to TRBD1. In germline, CDR1 is SEHNR, CDR2 FQNEAQ (reference sequence). The J segment lost 8 bases and the V segment lost 3 bases, leaving 1 base of the junction unmatched. The CDR3 extends over 14 amino acids. The CDR3 loop is CASSFGTGDSPLHF. CDR3 bases: TGTGCCAGCAGCTTCGGGACAGGGGATTCACCCCTCCACTTT. The full variable domain, in which reference TRBV7-9 and TRBJ1-6 provide the parts outside the CDR3, is DTGVSQNPRHKITKRGQNVTFRCDPISEHNRLYWYRQTLGQGPEFLTYFQNEAQLEKSRLLSDRFSAERPKGSFSTLEIQRTEQGDSAMYLCASSFGTGDSPLHFGNGTRLTVT.

This clone appeared a few times. This chain links TRBV7-3 with TRBJ2-1, with D possibly TRBD2 on 5 matching bases. V gave up 2 bases and J gave up 7 bases, with 9 bases separating them. The CDR3 contains 13 residues. Germline CDR1 reads SGHTA; CDR2 reads FQGTGA. The CDR3 protein is CASSLAGTNEQFF. Here the CDR3 DNA reads TGTGCCAGCAGCTTAGCGGGTACAAATGAGCAGTTCTTC.

The V and J genes are TRBV18 and TRBJ1-1; 7 bases align to TRBD1. This CDR3 has 14 residues. The V gene's germline CDR1 is KGHSH and CDR2 LQKENI. V trimming: 4 bases; J trimming: 5 bases; junction bases outside the gene matches: 7. The DNA of the CDR3 is TGTGCCAGCTCACTAGCGACAGGGCGGACTGAAGCTTTCTTT. Amino acid sequence: CASSLATGRTEAFF.

V gene TRBV7-2 combines with J gene TRBJ1-2; D uncertain. V gave up 5 bases and J gave up 10 bases, with 20 bases separating them. Germline CDR1 reads SGHTA; CDR2 reads FQGNSA. The CDR3 loop spans 14 amino acids. The CDR3 reads CASSAHSGSVDYTF. In nucleotides, the CDR3 is TGTGCCAGCAGCGCCCATTCCGGCAGCGTCGACTACACCTTC.

The V gene is TRBV2, the J gene TRBJ1-2; D perhaps matches TRBD1 (5 bases). V lost 4 bases to trimming and J lost 3 bases, with 15 bases between them. CDR3 length: 15 amino acids. Germline values: CDR1 SNHLY, CDR2 FYNNEI. In DNA form, the CDR3 reads TGTGCCAGCAGTGTTACCTTACAAGGGGACTATGGCTACACCTTC. It encodes CASSVTLQGDYGYTF.

The chain couples TRBV11-2 to TRBJ2-7; TRBD1 aligns across 8 bases. The CDR3 runs 13 residues. CDR1 and CDR2 (germline): SGHAT, FQNNGV. After removal of 6 bases from V and 6 bases from J, the junction contained 7 bases not matched to a gene. The chain's CDR3 is CASSRDRLREQYF. CDR3 nucleotides: TGTGCCAGCAGTCGGGACAGGTTGCGCGAGCAGTACTTC.